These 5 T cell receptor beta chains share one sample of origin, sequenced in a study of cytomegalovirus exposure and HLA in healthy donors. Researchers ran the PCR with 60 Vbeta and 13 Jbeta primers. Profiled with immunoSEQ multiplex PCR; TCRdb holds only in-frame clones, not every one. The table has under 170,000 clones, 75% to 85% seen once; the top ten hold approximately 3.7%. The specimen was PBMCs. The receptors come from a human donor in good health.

CDR3: CASSSTYEQYF. The DNA of the CDR3 is TGTGCCAGCAGTTCCACCTACGAGCAGTACTTC. The chain is built from TRBV27 and TRBJ2-7; D unresolved. The V gene lost 4 bases and the J gene lost 2 bases, with 3 bases spanning the gap. The CDR3 totals 11 residues. From germline, CDR1 is MNHEY and CDR2 SMNVEV (reference sequence).

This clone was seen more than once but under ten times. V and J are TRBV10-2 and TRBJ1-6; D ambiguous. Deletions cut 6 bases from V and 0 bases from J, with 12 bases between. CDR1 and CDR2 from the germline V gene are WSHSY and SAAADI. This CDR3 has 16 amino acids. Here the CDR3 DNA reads TGCGCCAGCAGCGCGACTCCGTTCTCCTATAATTCACCCCTCCACTTT. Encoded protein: CASSATPFSYNSPLHF.

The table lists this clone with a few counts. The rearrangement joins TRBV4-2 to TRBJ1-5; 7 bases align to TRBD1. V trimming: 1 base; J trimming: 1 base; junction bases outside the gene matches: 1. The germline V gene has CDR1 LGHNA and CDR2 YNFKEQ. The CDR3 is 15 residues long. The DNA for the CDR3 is TGTGCCAGCAGCCAAGGACAGGGAAGCAATCAGCCCCAGCATTTT. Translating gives CASSQGQGSNQPQHF.

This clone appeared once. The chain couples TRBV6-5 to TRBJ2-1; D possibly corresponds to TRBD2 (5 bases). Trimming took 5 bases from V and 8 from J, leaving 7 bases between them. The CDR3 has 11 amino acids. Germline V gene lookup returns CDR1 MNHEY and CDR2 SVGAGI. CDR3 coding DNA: TGTGCCAGCAGTAGCGGCGATGAGCAGTTCTTC. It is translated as CASSSGDEQFF.

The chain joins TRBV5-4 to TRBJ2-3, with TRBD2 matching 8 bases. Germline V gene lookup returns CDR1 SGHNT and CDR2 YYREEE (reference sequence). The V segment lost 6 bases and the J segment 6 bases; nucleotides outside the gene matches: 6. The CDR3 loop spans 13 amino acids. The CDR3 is CASNQAGVDTQYF. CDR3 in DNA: TGTGCCAGCAATCAAGCGGGGGTTGATACGCAGTATTTT.